This TCR beta chain is from a study of blood T cell repertoires in COVID-19. Study-wide context: Italy, Spain and the United States were the sources of the convalescent and acute COVID-19 samples. The analysed material was cDNA or gDNA that came from T cells, B-cell-depleted T cells, or PBMCs.

Original data processing: Reference gene primer amplification gave estimated nucleated cell counts. The assay was immunoSEQ multiplex PCR, and TCRdb's table has in-frame clones only and misses some. V and J calls and clone size are copied from that table; D and trimming were computed from the DNA. The sample includes a few hundred thousand clones, about 88% of them seen just once. V lost 6 bases and J lost 7; bases outside the gene matches: 4. Germline V CDR1 and CDR2: MNHEY, SVGAGI. The CDR3 has 12 residues. V is TRBV6-5 and J is TRBJ1-2; 8 nucleotides line up with TRBD1. Sequenced input: peripheral blood. This clonotype was obtained from a man younger than 35 with active or convalescent COVID-19. Here the CDR3 reads CASRGTGPGYTF. The CDR3, as DNA: TGTGCCAGCAGGGGGACAGGTCCTGGCTACACCTTC.